These 27 T cell receptor beta chains were sequenced from one sample in a study of CD8 T cells in Susac syndrome. Reverse transcription used roughly 0.5 to 1 ug RNA and random hexamers. TCRdb recomputed calls from the immunoSEQ multiplex PCR reads with MiXCR, one row per CDR3 protein. The sample shows more than 150,000 distinct CDR3 sequences, approximately 96% of them seen only once. Specimen: CD4+ T cells from PBMCs. The receptors were sampled from a human donor with Susac syndrome.

The V gene is TRBV25-1, the J gene TRBJ1-1, with 7 positions matching TRBD1. The CDR3 totals 14 residues. V was pared by 6 bases and J by 3 bases, with 7 bases of the junction left unmatched. In germline, CDR1 is MGHDK, CDR2 SYGVNS. The CDR3 sequence: CASSKQGMHTEAFF. The CDR3 nucleotides read TGTGCCAGCAGCAAACAGGGGATGCACACTGAAGCTTTCTTT.

The V gene is TRBV10-3, the J gene TRBJ1-5, with no clear D. Germline V gives CDR1 ENHRY, CDR2 SYGVKD. The CDR3 sequence is 14 residues long. Trimming cost V 2 bases and J 6 bases, with 11 bases left between them. The CDR3 DNA follows: TGTGCCATCAGTGAGGGCCCAAATGGTCAGCCCCAGCATTTT. Translating gives CAISEGPNGQPQHF.

The chain couples TRBV2 to TRBJ1-1; 12 bases agree with TRBD1. This CDR3 comprises 17 residues. Per germline, CDR1 SNHLY and CDR2 FYNNEI. J was trimmed by 5 bases and V by 4 bases; bases with no gene match: 11. CDR3 sequence: CASSGGTGGSKGTEAFF. The CDR3 DNA follows: TGTGCCAGCAGTGGGGGGACAGGGGGCTCGAAGGGGACTGAAGCTTTCTTT.

This chain links TRBV3-1 with TRBJ2-5, with 7 bases lining up with TRBD2. Germline loops: CDR1 LGHDT, CDR2 YNNKEL (reference sequence). The CDR3 has 15 amino acids. The V gene end was trimmed by 4 bases and the J gene end by 7 bases; junction bases not matched to a gene: 12. The CDR3 DNA reads TGTGCCAGCAGCCTTTTCCGGGGGGTCCTCGGGACCCAGTACTTC. Translation gives CASSLFRGVLGTQYF.

The chain recombines TRBV9 with TRBJ1-6; maybe TRBD1 (6 bases). CDR1 is SGDLS, CDR2 YYNGEE, per germline. The CDR3 is 15 amino acids. V lost 4 bases and J 9 bases, leaving 17 bases between the germline ends. CDR3 sequence reads: CASSPRGDNRSPLHF. Here the CDR3 DNA reads TGTGCCAGCAGCCCCCGGGGGGACAACCGTTCACCCCTCCACTTT.

The V gene is TRBV2, the J gene TRBJ2-3; unclear D gene. CDR3 length equals 12 residues. Germline lookup yields CDR1 SNHLY and CDR2 FYNNEI. Trimming cost V 6 bases and J 3 bases, with 7 bases left between them. The CDR3 DNA sequence: TGTGCCAGCAGCCGAACTACAGATACGCAGTATTTT. It yields the protein CASSRTTDTQYF.

CDR3 in DNA: TGCAGTGCCACACTAGCGGGGGTCCCAGATACGCAGTATTTT. Protein sequence: CSATLAGVPDTQYF. The V and J genes are TRBV20-1 and TRBJ2-3; TRBD2 matches at 11 bases. The CDR3 is 14 residues long. Losses at the gene ends were 6 bases for V and 4 bases for J; bases not matched to a gene: 6. Germline CDR1 DFQATT, CDR2 SNEGSKA (reference sequence).

This chain joins TRBV3-1 and TRBJ2-7, with D perhaps TRBD1 (6 bases). Deletions cut 4 bases from V and 2 bases from J, with 12 bases between. This CDR3 is 14 amino acids long. Germline V gene sequence: CDR1 LGHDT, CDR2 YNNKEL (reference sequence). The CDR3 here is CASSPSGHPYEQYF. The CDR3 DNA reads as TGTGCCAGCAGCCCCTCGGGACATCCCTACGAGCAGTACTTC.

This rearrangement joins TRBV7-3 to TRBJ1-6; no reliable D call. V gave up 4 bases and J gave up 10 bases, with 8 bases separating them. The CDR3 consists of 12 residues. The germline V gene has CDR1 SGHTA and CDR2 FQGTGA. CDR3: CASSSPPSPLHF. The CDR3 bases are TGTGCCAGCAGCTCCCCCCCCTCACCCCTCCACTTT.

The V and J genes are TRBV12-3 or TRBV12-4 and TRBJ2-5; 8 bases match TRBD1. CDR3 length: 15 residues. V was pared by 6 bases and J by 1 base, with 7 bases of the junction left unmatched. CDR3 nucleotides: TGTGCCAGCAGCCACCGGGACAGGATCCAAGAGACCCAGTACTTC. This gives the protein CASSHRDRIQETQYF.

The J gene is TRBJ1-2, the V gene TRBV20-1; perhaps TRBD1 as D (6 bases). V gave up 4 bases and J gave up 3 bases, with 9 bases separating them. CDR3 length equals 12 residues. Germline loops: CDR1 DFQATT, CDR2 SNEGSKA (reference sequence). The CDR3 DNA reads TGCAGTGCTACAGGGGTCGACTATGGCTACACCTTC. Protein product: CSATGVDYGYTF.

The chain couples TRBV30 to TRBJ2-1; 11 bases agree with TRBD2. Germline V gene sequence: CDR1 GTSNPN, CDR2 SVGIG (reference sequence). This CDR3 has 17 residues. With 2 bases clipped from V and 8 bases from J, the junction kept 14 bases outside the gene matches. Here the CDR3 DNA reads TGTGCCTGGAGTTGGGGAATAGCGGGGGGGGCCGGGGATGAGCAGTTCTTC. Its protein product is CAWSWGIAGGAGDEQFF. Variable domain in full (rest from reference TRBV30 and TRBJ2-1): SQTIHQWPATLVQPVGSPLSLECTVEGTSNPNLYWYRQAAGRGLQLLFYSVGIGQISSEVPQNLSASRPQDRQFILSSKKLLLSDSGFYLCAWSWGIAGGAGDEQFFGPGTRLTVL.

The chain uses TRBV11-2 and TRBJ2-1; a weak D match, TRBD2 (6 bases). This CDR3 is built from 13 residues. CDR1 SGHAT and CDR2 FQNNGV come from the germline V gene. V was cut by 4 bases and J by 12 bases, with 16 bases left in between. In DNA, the CDR3 is TGTGCCAGCAGCTCCCAAGGGGTGGGGGGGCAGTTCTTC. Protein product: CASSSQGVGGQFF.

V gene TRBV29-1 combines with J gene TRBJ2-7; D is ambiguous. Trimming stripped 5 bases from V and 7 bases from J, with 18 bases between. The CDR3 is 13 residues long. Germline-derived CDR1 and CDR2 are SQVTM and ANQGSEA. The CDR3: CSVWGTLPMEQYF. The CDR3 region has the DNA TGCAGCGTTTGGGGAACGCTTCCTATGGAGCAGTACTTC.

The J gene is TRBJ2-6, the V gene TRBV29-1, with D possibly being TRBD1 or TRBD2 (5 bases each). CDR3 length: 14 residues. The V gene's germline CDR1 is SQVTM and CDR2 ANQGSEA. Trimming removed 3 bases from V and 4 bases from J, with 10 bases in between. Written as DNA, the CDR3 is TGCAGCGTTGACCTTGGGACCGGGGCCAACGTCCTGACTTTC. Translation: CSVDLGTGANVLTF.

Only one count was recorded for this clonotype. This chain uses TRBV27 with TRBJ2-7; possibly TRBD2 for D (6 bases). This CDR3 has 13 amino acids. Germline CDR1 and CDR2: MNHEY and SMNVEV (reference sequence). V shed 4 bases and J shed 3 bases, with 10 bases lying between them. The CDR3 DNA reads TGTGCCAGCAGTTGGCGGGATGGCTACGAGCAGTACTTC. Protein: CASSWRDGYEQYF.

The chain joins TRBV4-1 to TRBJ2-3; D assignment may be TRBD1 or TRBD2 (5 bases each). V shed 0 bases and J shed 1 base, with 20 bases lying between them. In germline, CDR1 is MGHRA, CDR2 YSYEKL. The CDR3 extends over 19 amino acids. The CDR3 coding sequence is TGCGCCAGCAGCCAAGATACGGGGCACTCCTTCAGGGGCACAGATACGCAGTATTTT. Protein: CASSQDTGHSFRGTDTQYF.

This rearrangement joins TRBV12-3 or TRBV12-4 to TRBJ2-3; TRBD2 aligns across 11 bases. Trimming cost V 5 bases and J 4 bases; bases outside gene matches: 5. The CDR3 length is 15 residues. In nucleotides, the CDR3 is TGTGCCAGCAGTCCTAGCGGGGGGCGGGCAGATACGCAGTATTTT. Protein: CASSPSGGRADTQYF.

V and J are TRBV20-1 and TRBJ2-5; D is unclear. The germline CDR1 and CDR2 sequences are DFQATT and SNEGSKA (reference sequence). V shed 5 bases and J shed 2 bases, with 3 bases lying between them. The CDR3 spans 10 residues. The CDR3 region has the DNA TGCAGTGCTCGTCAAGAGACCCAGTACTTC. Translated, it gives CSARQETQYF.

V is TRBV20-1 and J is TRBJ2-4; no firm D call. This CDR3 contains 14 residues. Germline CDR1 is DFQATT and CDR2 is SNEGSKA (reference sequence). Trimming shortened V by 6 bases and J by 1 base, and 13 bases separated the two germline ends. The CDR3 here is CSARGSYAKNIQYF. The CDR3 DNA reads as TGCAGTGCCCGCGGCTCCTATGCCAAAAACATTCAGTACTTC.

The chain recombines TRBV5-1 with TRBJ2-7, with 7 bases identical to TRBD2. CDR3 length: 16 amino acids. Germline lookup yields CDR1 SGHRS and CDR2 YFSETQ. Trimming took 4 bases from V and 0 from J; bases not matched to a gene: 10. The CDR3 DNA sequence: TGCGCCAGCAGCCTTTTAGCGGGCAGGAGCTCCTACGAGCAGTACTTC. The encoded protein is CASSLLAGRSSYEQYF.

The chain couples TRBV12-3 or TRBV12-4 to TRBJ1-1; TRBD1 aligns across 9 bases. The V segment lost 6 bases and the J segment 4 bases; nucleotides outside the gene matches: 3. This CDR3 contains 13 residues. The CDR3 DNA sequence: TGTGCCAGCAGCGGGACAGGGATCACTGAAGCTTTCTTT. Protein product: CASSGTGITEAFF.

The genes are TRBV27 and TRBJ2-3; D is perhaps TRBD1 (6 bases). V was pared by 2 bases and J by 4 bases, with 13 bases between. Germline V gene sequence: CDR1 MNHEY, CDR2 SMNVEV (reference sequence). CDR3 size: 15 residues. CDR3 nucleotides: TGTGCCAGCAGTTTAGGTGGGGGCCTCCCAGATACGCAGTATTTT. Its protein product is CASSLGGGLPDTQYF.

V usage is TRBV19 and J usage is TRBJ2-7, with 9 bases fitting TRBD2. The CDR3 has 15 amino acids. Per the germline V gene, CDR1 is LNHDA and CDR2 is SQIVND (reference sequence). The J segment lost 3 bases and the V segment lost 3 bases, leaving 6 bases of the junction unmatched. The CDR3 nucleotides are TGTGCCAGTAGTATCCTAGCGGGAACTATCTACGAGCAGTACTTC. As protein: CASSILAGTIYEQYF.

This clonotype has more than one count but fewer than ten. This rearrangement joins TRBV7-2 to TRBJ2-2, with D possibly TRBD2 on 5 matching bases. The CDR3 is 14 residues long. V was clipped by 3 bases and J by 1 base, with 6 bases between them. Germline values: CDR1 SGHTA, CDR2 FQGNSA. The DNA for the CDR3 is TGTGCCAGCAGCTTGGACTGGAACACCGGGGAGCTGTTTTTT. Its protein product is CASSLDWNTGELFF.

V gene TRBV19 combines with J gene TRBJ1-2, with 8 bases aligning to TRBD1. Looked up from germline, CDR1 is LNHDA and CDR2 is SQIVND (reference sequence). The CDR3 covers 12 residues. The CDR3 loop reads CGSWDRNYGYTF. The CDR3 DNA follows: TGTGGGTCGTGGGACAGGAACTATGGCTACACCTTC.

The V and J genes are TRBV24-1 and TRBJ2-7; weak D call: TRBD2 (6 bases). The CDR3 has 15 residues. Germline CDR1 is KGHDR and CDR2 is SFDVKD. With 1 base removed from V and 2 bases from J, the gap between germline ends came to 11 bases. The DNA of the CDR3 is TGTGCCACCAGTGATTTAGGAGGGACCACCTACGAGCAGTACTTC. Amino acids: CATSDLGGTTYEQYF.